This TCR beta chain comes out of a study of cytomegalovirus exposure and HLA in healthy donors. The CDR3 contains 15 residues. The germline CDR1 and CDR2 sequences are LNHDA and SQIVND (reference sequence). V lost 3 bases and J lost 4; bases outside the gene matches: 6. In the PCR, 60 Vbeta and 13 Jbeta primers were used. Repertoires were generated with immunoSEQ multiplex PCR, while TCRdb's copy carries only in-frame clones and drops some. The table lists fewer than 150,000 clones, roughly 83% of them singletons. The sequence came from a man aged 35 to 55 in good health and CMV-seropositive. The gene calls are TRBV19 and TRBJ2-1; 7 bases match TRBD2. The specimen was PBMCs. CDR3: CASSIEGGPYNEQFF. The CDR3 coding sequence is TGTGCCAGTAGTATTGAGGGAGGGCCGTACAATGAGCAGTTCTTC.